This T cell receptor beta chain was identified during a study of T cell responses to AZD1222 COVID-19 vaccine. After removal of 3 bases from V and 6 bases from J, the junction contained 8 bases not matched to a gene. The CDR3 contains 15 residues. Germline V gene sequence: CDR1 SEHNR, CDR2 FQNEAQ (reference sequence). With regard to this clone: Its antigen is currently unknown.

Study findings and constraints: White British ancestry dominated among donors, who included more females, and clonal diversity was possibly underestimated. Among AZD1222 vaccinees, only five to seven were seropositive at baseline.

This table comes from immunoSEQ multiplex PCR, and its TCRdb copy is limited to in-frame clones, with some not included. The data contain some 81,000 clones, approximately 83% of them singletons. The sequenced sample was peripheral blood, obtained 28 days after the second AZD1222 dose. The clonotype was recovered from an adult who received the AZD1222 COVID-19 vaccine. The gene calls are TRBV7-9 and TRBJ1-1; 9 nucleotides agree with TRBD1. This chain's CDR3 is CASSLATGGSAEAFF. The CDR3 bases are TGTGCCAGCAGCTTGGCGACAGGGGGTTCGGCTGAAGCTTTCTTT.